The T cell receptor beta chain under discussion was sequenced for a study of blood T cell repertoires in COVID-19 (dated by TCRdb to between 2020 and 2021). For context, the study as a whole: The collaborator samples originated in the United States, Italy and Spain and spanned the acute and convalescent phases of COVID-19. Where available, HLA class I and class II types were obtained from metadata supplied by the sample provider rather than from assay-based typing. Deeply sampled blood TCRbeta repertoires from subjects exposed to, actively infected with, or recovered from COVID-19 were included in the dataset. The repertoires were released in a freely available public database intended as a resource for research on the immune response to SARS-CoV-2. The material from the prospective study consisted of cDNA or gDNA derived from T cells, B-cell-depleted T cells, or PBMCs. The samples were drawn from the first 160 participants of the ongoing ImmuneRACE study and from 1,254 subjects provided by 6 global collaborators. Nearly every sample came with metadata listing a de-identified subject ID, COVID-19 status, age in years and sex.

TCRbeta CDR3 regions were amplified from genomic DNA by means of the immunoSEQ Assay, a bias-controlled multiplex PCR. The authors' pipeline ran thus. The number of nucleated cells in each sample was estimated by amplification of reference gene primers within the assay. To quantify the absolute abundance of each unique TCRbeta CDR3 rearrangement, sequence reads were collapsed and filtered. For each sample, productive Simpson clonality was calculated as the square root of Simpson's diversity index over productive rearrangements. The immuneACCESS repertoire file appears here via TCRdb, limited to in-frame rearrangements. These files lack a portion of the clones; in checked studies, under half of the deficit traces to unresolved V genes, and the cause of the others is not known. The V and J calls and clone size were taken over from that table, and D and trimming were inferred from the DNA. Present in this sample are 95,000 to 150,000 clones, around 82% of which were seen just once. Of the sample, around 5.6% falls within the top ten clones.

Collaborating institutions collected whole blood in K2EDTA tubes following their own protocols. For TCRbeta analysis, collaborators shipped samples in one of three forms: frozen whole blood, isolated PBMCs, or DNA extracted from either of those sample types. Study-level results and caveats: How much clinical and demographic metadata was included differed by source and by participant, and the metadata was provided uncurated.

Note on this clone: Its antigen is still unknown. Per-base qualities were not stored, and no clone one base away is much larger.

The germline V gene (reference sequence) supplies CDR1 LNHDA and CDR2 SQIVND. The CDR3 holds 15 amino acids from the cysteine to the phenylalanine. Just CDR3 DNA is preserved here, 45 bases in frame from base 1. Between the V and J ends, shortened by 3 bases and 5 bases respectively, the junction contains 13 bases. Input material: peripheral blood. Recombination connected TRBV19 to TRBJ1-4, with the D gene not clear enough to name. The source is a man at least 80 years old with active or convalescent COVID-19. The nucleotide sequence reads as follows: TGTGCCAGTAGTATCCCCACCGGTTGGAATGAAAAACTGTTTTTT. Its coded protein is CASSIPTGWNEKLFF.